This TCR beta chain was documented in a study of cytomegalovirus exposure and HLA in healthy donors. Broader study findings: Differences between HLA loci emerged in a later analysis of TCR association rates, with DRB1 most and HLA-C fewest.

Use of 60 Vbeta and 13 Jbeta primers characterized the PCR. Method: immunoSEQ multiplex PCR; TCRdb's copy keeps in-frame clones and lacks some. The sample holds about 120,000 clones, around 81% seen once. V lost 2 bases to trimming and J lost 5 bases, with 12 bases between them. The CDR3 contains 14 residues. The V gene's germline CDR1 is SEHNR and CDR2 FQNEAQ (reference sequence). This clone was recorded once. What it binds is not known. This sequence originates from a middle-aged woman in good health and CMV-seronegative. Specimen: PBMCs. J is TRBJ2-5 and V is TRBV7-9; possibly TRBD2 for D (6 bases). CDR3 region: CASSLPGLLETQYF. The CDR3 bases are TGTGCCAGCAGCTTACCGGGACTGTTGGAGACCCAGTACTTC.